The TCR beta chain described here comes from a study of blood T cell repertoires in COVID-19. Study information: COVID-19 samples collected from the United States, Italy and Spain covered acute and convalescent phases.

This CDR3 region has 16 residues. Unmatched junction bases numbered 8, after V lost 0 bases and J lost 5 bases. Germline V gene sequence: CDR1 SGDLS, CDR2 YYNGEE. Sequencing used immunoSEQ multiplex PCR; TCRdb keeps in-frame clones, though not all of them. The sample has 100,000 to 150,000 clones; approximately 90% are singletons. V usage is TRBV9 and J usage is TRBJ1-2; 9 nucleotides agree with TRBD1. Sequenced material: peripheral blood. This sequence originates from a man aged 60-69 years with COVID-19, enrolled during active disease. DNA for the CDR3: TGTGCCAGCAGCGTAGCTACAGGGACAGGGCCTTATGGCTACACCTTC. Protein sequence: CASSVATGTGPYGYTF.